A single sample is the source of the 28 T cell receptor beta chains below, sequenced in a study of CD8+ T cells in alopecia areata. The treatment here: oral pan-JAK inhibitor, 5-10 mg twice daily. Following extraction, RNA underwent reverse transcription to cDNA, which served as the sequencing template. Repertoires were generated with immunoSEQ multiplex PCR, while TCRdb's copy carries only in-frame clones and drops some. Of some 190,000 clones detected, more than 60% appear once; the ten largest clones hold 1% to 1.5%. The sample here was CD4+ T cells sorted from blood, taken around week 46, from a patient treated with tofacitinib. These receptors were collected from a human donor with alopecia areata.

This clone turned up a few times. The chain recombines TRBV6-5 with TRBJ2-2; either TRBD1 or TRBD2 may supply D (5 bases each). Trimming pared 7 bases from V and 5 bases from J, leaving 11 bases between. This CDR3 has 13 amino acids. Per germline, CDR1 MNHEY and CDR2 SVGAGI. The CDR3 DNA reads TGTGCCAGCACCAGGGACGGAACCGGGGAGCTGTTTTTT. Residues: CASTRDGTGELFF.

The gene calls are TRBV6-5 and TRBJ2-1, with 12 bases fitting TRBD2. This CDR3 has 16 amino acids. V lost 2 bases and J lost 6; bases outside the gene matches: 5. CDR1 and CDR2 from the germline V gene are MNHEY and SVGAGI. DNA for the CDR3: TGTGCCAGCAGTTACGCGACTAGCGGGGGTTTCAATGAGCAGTTCTTC. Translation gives CASSYATSGGFNEQFF.

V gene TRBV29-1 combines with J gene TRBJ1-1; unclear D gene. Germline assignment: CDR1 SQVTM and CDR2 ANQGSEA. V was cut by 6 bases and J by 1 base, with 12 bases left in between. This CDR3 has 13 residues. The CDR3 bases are TGCAGCGTCCCTCCCCGGGGGAACACTGAAGCTTTCTTT. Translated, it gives CSVPPRGNTEAFF.

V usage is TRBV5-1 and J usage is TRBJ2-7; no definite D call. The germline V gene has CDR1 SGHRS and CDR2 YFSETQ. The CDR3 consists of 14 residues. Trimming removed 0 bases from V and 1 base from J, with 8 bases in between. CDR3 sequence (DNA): TGCGCCAGCAGCTTGGTTCTGGGGTCCTACGAGCAGTACTTC. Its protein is CASSLVLGSYEQYF. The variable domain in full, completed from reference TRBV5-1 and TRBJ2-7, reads KAGVTQTPRYLIKTRGQQVTLSCSPISGHRSVSWYQQTPGQGLQFLFEYFSETQRNKGNFPGRFSGRQFSNSRSEMNVSTLELGDSALYLCASSLVLGSYEQYFGPGTRLTVT.

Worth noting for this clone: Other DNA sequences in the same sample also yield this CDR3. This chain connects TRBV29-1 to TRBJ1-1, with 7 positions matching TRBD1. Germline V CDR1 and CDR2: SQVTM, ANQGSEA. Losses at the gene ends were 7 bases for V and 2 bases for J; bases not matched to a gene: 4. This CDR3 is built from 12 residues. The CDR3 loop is CSAGTANTEAFF. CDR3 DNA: TGCAGCGCCGGGACAGCTAACACTGAAGCTTTCTTT.

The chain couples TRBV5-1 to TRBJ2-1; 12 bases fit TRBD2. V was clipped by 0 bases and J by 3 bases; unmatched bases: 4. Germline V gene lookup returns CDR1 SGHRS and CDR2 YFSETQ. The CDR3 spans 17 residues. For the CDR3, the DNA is TGCGCCAGCAGCTTGGCTACTAGCGGGGGGCGCTACAATGAGCAGTTCTTC. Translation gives CASSLATSGGRYNEQFF.

This chain's CDR3 is CAWSVSAGANYGYTF. In DNA form, the CDR3 reads TGTGCCTGGAGTGTATCGGCAGGAGCTAACTATGGCTACACCTTC. The chain is built from TRBV30 and TRBJ1-2; D is unresolved. The ends were cut back, 0 bases at V and 0 bases at J, with 11 bases in the middle. The length of the CDR3 is 15 residues. Germline V gene data show CDR1 as GTSNPN and CDR2 as SVGIG (reference sequence).

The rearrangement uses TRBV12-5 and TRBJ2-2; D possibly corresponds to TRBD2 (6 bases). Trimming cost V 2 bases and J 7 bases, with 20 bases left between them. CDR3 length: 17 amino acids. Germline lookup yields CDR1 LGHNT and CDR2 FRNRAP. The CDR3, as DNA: TGTGCTAGTGGTTTGACGAGGGACTTCCTATCGTACGGGGAGCTGTTTTTT. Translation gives CASGLTRDFLSYGELFF.

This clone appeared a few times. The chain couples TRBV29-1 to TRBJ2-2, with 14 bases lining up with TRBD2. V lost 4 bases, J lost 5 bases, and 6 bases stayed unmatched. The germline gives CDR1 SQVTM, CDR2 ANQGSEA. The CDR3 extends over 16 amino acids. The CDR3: CSVVGLAGVGTGELFF. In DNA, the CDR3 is TGCAGCGTTGTGGGACTAGCGGGGGTTGGGACCGGGGAGCTGTTTTTT.

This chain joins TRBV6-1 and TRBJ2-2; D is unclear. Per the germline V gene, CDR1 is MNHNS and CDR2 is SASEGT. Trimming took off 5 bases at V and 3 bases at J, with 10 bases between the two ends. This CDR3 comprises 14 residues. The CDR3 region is CASSYLADTGELFF. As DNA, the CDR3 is TGTGCCAGCAGTTATCTGGCAGACACCGGGGAGCTGTTTTTT.

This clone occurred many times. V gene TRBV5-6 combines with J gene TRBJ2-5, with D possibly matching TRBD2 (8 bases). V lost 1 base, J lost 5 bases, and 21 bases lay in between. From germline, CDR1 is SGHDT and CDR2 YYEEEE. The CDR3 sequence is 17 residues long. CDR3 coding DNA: TGTGCCAGCAGCTTGTTAGGCGGACTAGCAGGGGGGGAGACCCAGTACTTC. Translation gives CASSLLGGLAGGETQYF.

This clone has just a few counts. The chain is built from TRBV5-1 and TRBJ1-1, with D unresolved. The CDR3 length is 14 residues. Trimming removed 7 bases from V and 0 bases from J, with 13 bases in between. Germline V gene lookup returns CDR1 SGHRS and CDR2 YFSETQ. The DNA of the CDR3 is TGCGCCAGCGGCGAGGGAGGAGTGAACACTGAAGCTTTCTTT. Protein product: CASGEGGVNTEAFF.

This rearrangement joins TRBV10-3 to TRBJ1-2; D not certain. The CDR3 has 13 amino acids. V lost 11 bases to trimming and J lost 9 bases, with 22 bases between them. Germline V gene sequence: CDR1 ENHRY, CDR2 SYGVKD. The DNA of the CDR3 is TGTGCCTCCTATTATGCGGCCGCGAGGAGCTACACCTTC. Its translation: CASYYAAARSYTF.

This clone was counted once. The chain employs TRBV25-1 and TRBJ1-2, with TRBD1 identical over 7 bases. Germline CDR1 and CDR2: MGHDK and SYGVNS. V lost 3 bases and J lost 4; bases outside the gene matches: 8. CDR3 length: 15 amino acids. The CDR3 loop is CASSDNRGRIYGYTF. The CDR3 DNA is TGTGCCAGCAGTGATAATAGGGGGCGCATCTATGGCTACACCTTC.

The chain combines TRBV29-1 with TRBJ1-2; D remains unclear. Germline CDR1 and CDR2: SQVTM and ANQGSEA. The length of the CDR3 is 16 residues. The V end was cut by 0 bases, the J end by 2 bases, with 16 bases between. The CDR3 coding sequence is TGCAGCGTTGAAGACTGGGCGCAGGATCTCAACTATGGCTACACCTTC. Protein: CSVEDWAQDLNYGYTF.

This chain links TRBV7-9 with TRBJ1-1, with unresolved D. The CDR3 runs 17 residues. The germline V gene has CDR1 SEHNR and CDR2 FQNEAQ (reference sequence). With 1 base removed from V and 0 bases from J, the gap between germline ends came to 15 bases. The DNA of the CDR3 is TGTGCCAGCAGCTTAGATTGGGCCCCACACCTGAACACTGAAGCTTTCTTT. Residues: CASSLDWAPHLNTEAFF.

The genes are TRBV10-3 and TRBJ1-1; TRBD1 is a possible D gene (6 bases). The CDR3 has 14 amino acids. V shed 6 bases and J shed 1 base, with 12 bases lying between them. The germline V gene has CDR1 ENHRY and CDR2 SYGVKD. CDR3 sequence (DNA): TGTGCCATCAGCGCCGGACAGCAGAACACTGAAGCTTTCTTT. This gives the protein CAISAGQQNTEAFF.

CDR3 residues: CASTESSGANVLTF. CDR3 DNA: TGTGCCAGCACTGAGAGCTCTGGGGCCAACGTCCTGACTTTC. V and J are TRBV7-2 and TRBJ2-6; D gene ambiguous. Germline-derived CDR1 and CDR2 are SGHTA and FQGNSA. The V end lost 7 bases, the J end lost 0 bases, and 7 bases lay between the germline ends. The CDR3 totals 14 residues.

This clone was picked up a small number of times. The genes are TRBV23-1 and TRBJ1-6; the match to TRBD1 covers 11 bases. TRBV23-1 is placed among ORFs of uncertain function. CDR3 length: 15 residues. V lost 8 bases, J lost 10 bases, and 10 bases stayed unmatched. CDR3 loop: CASSGTGGKGSPLHF. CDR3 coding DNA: TGCGCCAGCTCCGGGACAGGGGGTAAAGGCTCACCCCTCCACTTT.

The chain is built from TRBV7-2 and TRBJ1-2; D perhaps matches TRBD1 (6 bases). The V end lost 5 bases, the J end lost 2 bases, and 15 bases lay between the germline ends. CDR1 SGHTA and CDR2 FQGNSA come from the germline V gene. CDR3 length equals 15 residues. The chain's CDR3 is CASSPIATGNYGYTF. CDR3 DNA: TGTGCCAGCAGCCCGATAGCCACAGGGAACTATGGCTACACCTTC.

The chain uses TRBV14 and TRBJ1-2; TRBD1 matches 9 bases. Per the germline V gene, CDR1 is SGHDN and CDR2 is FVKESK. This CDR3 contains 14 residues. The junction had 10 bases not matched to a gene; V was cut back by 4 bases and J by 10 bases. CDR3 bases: TGTGCCAGCAGCCCACAGACCCGGGACAGGGTCTACACCTTC. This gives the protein CASSPQTRDRVYTF.

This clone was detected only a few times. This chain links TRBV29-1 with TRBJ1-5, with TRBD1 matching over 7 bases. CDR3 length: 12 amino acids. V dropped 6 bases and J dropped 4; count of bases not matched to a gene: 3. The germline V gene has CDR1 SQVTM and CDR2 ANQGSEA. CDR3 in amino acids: CSVKTGNQPQHF. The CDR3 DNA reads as TGCAGCGTAAAGACAGGGAATCAGCCCCAGCATTTT.

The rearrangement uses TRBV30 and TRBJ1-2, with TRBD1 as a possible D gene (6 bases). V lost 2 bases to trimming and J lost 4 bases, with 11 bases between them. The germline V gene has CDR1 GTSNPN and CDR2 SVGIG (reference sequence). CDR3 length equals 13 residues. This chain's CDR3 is CAWSKTGRYGYTF. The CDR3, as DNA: TGTGCCTGGAGTAAGACAGGACGCTATGGCTACACCTTC.

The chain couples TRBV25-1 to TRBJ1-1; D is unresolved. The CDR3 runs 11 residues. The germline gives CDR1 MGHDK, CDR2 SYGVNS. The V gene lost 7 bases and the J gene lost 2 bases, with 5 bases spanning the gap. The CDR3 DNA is TGTGCCAGCATGCGAAACACTGAAGCTTTCTTT. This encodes CASMRNTEAFF.

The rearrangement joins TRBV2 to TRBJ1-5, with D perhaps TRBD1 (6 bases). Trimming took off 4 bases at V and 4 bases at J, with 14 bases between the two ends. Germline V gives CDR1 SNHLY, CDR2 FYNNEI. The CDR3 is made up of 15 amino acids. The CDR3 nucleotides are TGTGCCAGCAGTGCGGAGAGGGGGAGGAATCAGCCCCAGCATTTT. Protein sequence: CASSAERGRNQPQHF.

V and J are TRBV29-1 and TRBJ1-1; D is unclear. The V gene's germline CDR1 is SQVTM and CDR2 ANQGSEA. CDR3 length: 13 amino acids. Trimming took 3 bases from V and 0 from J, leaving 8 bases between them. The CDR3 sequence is CSVDGEVNTEAFF. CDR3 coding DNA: TGCAGCGTTGACGGGGAGGTGAACACTGAAGCTTTCTTT.

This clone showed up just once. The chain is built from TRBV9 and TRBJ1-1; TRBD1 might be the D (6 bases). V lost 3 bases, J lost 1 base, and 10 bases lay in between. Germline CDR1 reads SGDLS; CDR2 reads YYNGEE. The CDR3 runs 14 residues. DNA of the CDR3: TGTGCCAGCAGCGCCCAGGGACAGAACACTGAAGCTTTCTTT. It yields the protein CASSAQGQNTEAFF.

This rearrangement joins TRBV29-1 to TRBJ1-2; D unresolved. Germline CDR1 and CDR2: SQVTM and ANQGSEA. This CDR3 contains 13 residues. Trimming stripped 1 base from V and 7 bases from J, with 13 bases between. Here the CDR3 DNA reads TGCAGCGTTGAAGCCTACACGGCGGGTGGCTACACCTTC. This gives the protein CSVEAYTAGGYTF.